The clone carrying this TCR beta chain has just one count. The primer mix had 60 V beta and 13 J beta primers. Profiling relied on immunoSEQ multiplex PCR, and the TCRdb table lists in-frame clones only, not all of them. Here the sample spans about 94,000 clones, approximately 80% being singletons. This sample is drawn from a study of glioma-infiltrating T cells after dendritic cell vaccination. Trimming removed 6 bases at V and 3 bases at J, with 5 bases between. Germline CDR1 MDHEN, CDR2 SYDVKM. This CDR3 comprises 12 residues. Regarding time point: after dendritic cell vaccination, including at tumor progression/relapse. Isocitrate dehydrogenase mutation was absent in all glioblastoma patients. Blood PBMC samples: pre-vaccination, two weeks post third vaccination, and at tumor progression.

The chain couples TRBV28 to TRBJ1-4; D remains ambiguous. The sample consisted of blood, taken after dendritic cell vaccination. The origin of this receptor is a human donor with glioblastoma. This CDR3 reads CASSLSNEKLFF. The CDR3 DNA sequence: TGTGCCAGCAGCCTTTCTAATGAAAAACTGTTTTTT.